The source of this TCR beta chain is a study of cytomegalovirus exposure and HLA in healthy donors. Germline V lookup: CDR1 DFQATT, CDR2 SNEGSKA (reference sequence). The CDR3 covers 11 residues. V lost 3 bases and J lost 4, with 6 bases in between. Notes on this clone: What it binds is not known.

The PCR had 60 Vbeta and 13 Jbeta primers. Original processing notes: A later analysis counted about 80 million unique TCR beta chains, roughly 11 million shared. Assay: immunoSEQ multiplex PCR; the TCRdb copy retains only in-frame clones and omits some. D and trimming were read from the DNA, whereas the V and J calls and clone size are those reported in that table. Counted here are 150,000 to 200,000 clones, approximately 73% occurring once; the ten biggest clones make up less than 1.5%. Study-wide results and limits: The only immune exposure information that was available was CMV serostatus. As was reported, the HLA-A and HLA-B alleles of most subjects were accurately predicted from TCR beta sequences. A later analysis associated 16,000 or so TCR beta sequences with HLA alleles at a 0.05 false discovery rate.

The sequence derives from a man aged 50 to 60 in good health and CMV-seronegative. The V gene is TRBV20-1, the J gene TRBJ1-1, with a weak D call TRBD1 (5 bases). Input material: PBMCs. The CDR3 region is CSASRVTEAFF. CDR3 nucleotides: TGCAGTGCTAGCAGGGTCACTGAAGCTTTCTTT.